Below, 26 T cell receptor beta chains from the same sample are listed, as sequenced in a study of cytomegalovirus exposure and HLA in healthy donors. PCR employed 60 Vbeta and 13 Jbeta primers. Clones were sequenced by immunoSEQ multiplex PCR, and TCRdb holds only the in-frame ones, with some missing. The data show more than 85,000 clones, roughly 70% seen once. The specimen was PBMCs. These receptors originate from a man between 40 and 49 years old in good health and CMV-seronegative.

The rearrangement links TRBV5-1 to TRBJ2-7; 8 nucleotides agree with TRBD2. The length of the CDR3 is 16 residues. Trimming at V came to 2 bases and at J to 4 bases, leaving 11 bases not matched to a gene. Germline-derived CDR1 and CDR2 are SGHRS and YFSETQ. Written as DNA, the CDR3 is TGCGCCAGCAGCTTCGAGGCCGGGGGGGGACTATACGAGCAGTACTTC. It is translated as CASSFEAGGGLYEQYF.

The count of this clone is one. The rearrangement links TRBV4-1 to TRBJ1-5; TRBD1 might be the D (5 bases). The CDR3 covers 15 residues. Deletions cut 8 bases from V and 7 bases from J, with 21 bases between. Germline V gives CDR1 MGHRA, CDR2 YSYEKL. This CDR3 is CASLTVGGPGQPQHF. The CDR3 DNA reads TGCGCCAGCCTTACCGTCGGGGGACCCGGACAGCCCCAGCATTTT.

The gene calls are TRBV19 and TRBJ2-2; TRBD2 agrees at 7 bases. CDR1 and CDR2 (germline): LNHDA, SQIVND (reference sequence). The V segment lost 6 bases and the J segment 0 bases; nucleotides outside the gene matches: 7. The CDR3 extends over 16 amino acids. The CDR3 bases are TGTGCCAGTAGGTCATCCGGGGGGTCGAACACCGGGGAGCTGTTTTTT. It specifies CASRSSGGSNTGELFF.

V is TRBV9 and J is TRBJ2-7; 9 bases match TRBD1. The J segment lost 2 bases and the V segment lost 4 bases, leaving 4 bases of the junction unmatched. Germline V gene data show CDR1 as SGDLS and CDR2 as YYNGEE. The CDR3 totals 14 residues. DNA for the CDR3: TGTGCCAGCAGCATTGGACAGGGGACCTACGAGCAGTACTTC. This sequence encodes CASSIGQGTYEQYF.

The J gene is TRBJ2-3, the V gene TRBV7-3, with 9 bases identical to TRBD2. Germline CDR1 SGHTA, CDR2 FQGTGA. This CDR3 is 16 amino acids long. J lost 2 bases, V lost 2 bases, and 5 bases had no gene match. Here the CDR3 reads CASSLLGGGATDTQYF. The CDR3 DNA reads as TGTGCCAGCAGCTTACTAGGCGGGGGGGCCACAGATACGCAGTATTTT.

This rearrangement joins TRBV15 to TRBJ1-5; D might be TRBD1 (6 bases). The CDR3 loop spans 16 amino acids. The V gene lost 3 bases and the J gene lost 0 bases, with 12 bases spanning the gap. CDR1 LNHNV and CDR2 YYDKDF come from the germline V gene (reference sequence). CDR3 nucleotide sequence: TGTGCCACCAGCAGTAAACAGGGAAGTAGCAATCAGCCCCAGCATTTT. Protein: CATSSKQGSSNQPQHF.

The chain has TRBV10-3 and TRBJ2-3; 7 positions agree with TRBD2. The CDR3 is 16 amino acids. The ends lost 2 bases at V and 0 bases at J; junction bases unmatched: 5. Germline CDR1 is ENHRY and CDR2 is SYGVKD. The CDR3, as DNA: TGTGCCATCAGTGAGGGAGCGGGGCCTAGCACAGATACGCAGTATTTT. Translating gives CAISEGAGPSTDTQYF.

The J gene is TRBJ1-6, the V gene TRBV6-6; D is ambiguous. Germline lookup yields CDR1 MNHNY and CDR2 SVGAGI (reference sequence). This CDR3 is built from 15 residues. V lost 2 bases and J lost 0, with 5 bases in between. This CDR3 is CASSYRSSYNSPLHF. In DNA, the CDR3 is TGTGCCAGCAGTTACAGGAGCTCCTATAATTCACCCCTCCACTTT.

The J gene is TRBJ1-6, the V gene TRBV2, with TRBD1 matching 7 bases. Germline-derived CDR1 and CDR2 are SNHLY and FYNNEI. J lost 8 bases, V lost 3 bases, and 7 bases had no gene match. The CDR3 is made up of 15 amino acids. CDR3 in amino acids: CASSDWDRSYSPLHF. The CDR3 coding sequence is TGTGCCAGCAGTGATTGGGACAGATCTTATTCACCCCTCCACTTT.

This clone has a handful of counts. The rearrangement links TRBV6-5 to TRBJ1-4; unclear D gene. Germline V gives CDR1 MNHEY, CDR2 SVGAGI. This CDR3 comprises 12 residues. The V end was cut by 5 bases, the J end by 8 bases, with 9 bases between. As DNA, the CDR3 is TGTGCCAGCAGTACCGGTATAGAAAAACTGTTTTTT. It specifies CASSTGIEKLFF.

This clone was detected only a few times. The gene calls are TRBV2 and TRBJ1-1; possible D gene TRBD1, 6 bases. The V end lost 5 bases, the J end lost 8 bases, and 18 bases lay between the germline ends. The CDR3 is 14 residues long. Germline V gives CDR1 SNHLY, CDR2 FYNNEI. The CDR3 region is CASSYTAGATEAFF. In DNA form, the CDR3 reads TGTGCCAGCAGTTACACCGCGGGGGCAACAGAAGCTTTCTTT.

This chain connects TRBV19 to TRBJ1-4; 7 bases agree with TRBD1. The CDR3 is made up of 15 amino acids. Trimming cost V 3 bases and J 3 bases; bases outside gene matches: 4. CDR1 is LNHDA, CDR2 SQIVND, per germline (reference sequence). This chain's CDR3 is CASSIRDRSNEKLFF. DNA for the CDR3: TGTGCCAGTAGTATCCGGGACAGATCTAATGAAAAACTGTTTTTT.

V gene TRBV6-5 combines with J gene TRBJ1-6; 8 bases map to TRBD1. This CDR3 region has 13 residues. V lost 8 bases and J lost 13; bases outside the gene matches: 10. The germline CDR1 and CDR2 sequences are MNHEY and SVGAGI. This CDR3 is CASGQGRFRPLHF. The CDR3 coding sequence is TGTGCCAGCGGACAGGGAAGGTTCCGGCCCCTCCACTTT.

This rearrangement joins TRBV28 to TRBJ1-4; TRBD1 is a possible D gene (6 bases). Germline values: CDR1 MDHEN, CDR2 SYDVKM. V lost 5 bases and J lost 8, with 15 bases in between. The CDR3 is made up of 14 amino acids. The CDR3 coding sequence is TGTGCCAGCAGTCCCAGGGACATAGGGGAAAAACTGTTTTTT. Translation: CASSPRDIGEKLFF.

This clone has just one count. This same CDR3 is encoded by further DNA sequences in the sample. The chain joins TRBV7-2 to TRBJ1-5; D unresolved. This CDR3 has 13 amino acids. Germline V gene sequence: CDR1 SGHTA, CDR2 FQGNSA. The V end lost 2 bases, the J end lost 4 bases, and 6 bases lay between the germline ends. CDR3 DNA: TGTGCCAGCAGCTTACGAGGGAATCAGCCCCAGCATTTT. Encoded protein: CASSLRGNQPQHF.

This clone was recorded once. The chain recombines TRBV7-9 with TRBJ2-1, with D perhaps matching TRBD2 (7 bases). The CDR3 has 14 residues. CDR1 and CDR2 (germline): SEHNR, FQNEAQ (reference sequence). V dropped 5 bases and J dropped 3 bases, with 11 bases sitting between them. The CDR3 coding sequence is TGTGCCAGCAGCGGGGGGGGCGTCTACAATGAGCAGTTCTTC. Translating gives CASSGGGVYNEQFF.

V gene TRBV15 combines with J gene TRBJ2-5; 8 nucleotides agree with TRBD1. The CDR3 covers 14 residues. From germline, CDR1 is LNHNV and CDR2 YYDKDF (reference sequence). Unmatched junction bases numbered 5, after V lost 5 bases and J lost 3 bases. The CDR3 loop is CATSHLQGEETQYF. The DNA for the CDR3 is TGTGCCACCAGCCATTTACAGGGGGAAGAGACCCAGTACTTC.

This rearrangement joins TRBV11-1 to TRBJ1-6, with unresolved D. Germline CDR1 and CDR2: SGHAT and FQDESV (reference sequence). The V gene lost 5 bases and the J gene lost 9 bases, with 8 bases spanning the gap. The CDR3 consists of 12 residues. CDR3 protein: CASSQRSSPLHF. DNA for the CDR3: TGTGCCAGCAGCCAAAGGAGTTCACCCCTCCACTTT.

The chain uses TRBV6-5 and TRBJ2-1, with TRBD2 matching over 7 bases. The V segment lost 7 bases and the J segment 5 bases; nucleotides outside the gene matches: 11. CDR1 MNHEY and CDR2 SVGAGI come from the germline V gene. This CDR3 is 15 amino acids long. The CDR3 coding sequence is TGTGCCAGCATGGTATCTTTGGGGGGGAACAATGAGCAGTTCTTC. This encodes CASMVSLGGNNEQFF.

V gene TRBV4-2 combines with J gene TRBJ2-5, with TRBD2 as a possible D gene (5 bases). Germline-derived CDR1 and CDR2 are LGHNA and YNFKEQ. Trimming cost V 1 base and J 3 bases, with 12 bases left between them. This CDR3 spans 15 amino acids. CDR3: CASSQGPSEEETQYF. CDR3 DNA sequence: TGTGCCAGCAGCCAAGGTCCGTCGGAGGAAGAGACCCAGTACTTC.

The V call is TRBV7-3, the J call TRBJ2-1; 15 nucleotides line up with TRBD2. V was pared by 4 bases and J by 10 bases, with 2 bases of the junction left unmatched. This CDR3 is 14 amino acids long. Germline V gene lookup returns CDR1 SGHTA and CDR2 FQGTGA. CDR3 sequence: CASSSGTSGGEQFF. The CDR3 DNA reads as TGTGCCAGCAGCTCGGGGACTAGCGGGGGGGAGCAGTTCTTC.

The chain couples TRBV6-5 to TRBJ2-7; D is perhaps TRBD1 (5 bases). V lost 4 bases and J lost 5, with 12 bases in between. Per germline, CDR1 MNHEY and CDR2 SVGAGI. This CDR3 region has 13 residues. CDR3 sequence reads: CASSSSGSDEQYF. The CDR3 nucleotides are TGTGCCAGCAGTTCATCAGGGTCCGACGAGCAGTACTTC.

The V gene is TRBV27, the J gene TRBJ2-7; D is unresolved. CDR1 is MNHEY and CDR2 is SMNVEV in the germline V gene (reference sequence). This CDR3 has 11 residues. V dropped 6 bases and J dropped 7 bases, with 10 bases sitting between them. The CDR3 loop is CASRRRGEQYF. In DNA form, the CDR3 reads TGTGCCAGCAGGCGGAGAGGAGAGCAGTACTTC.

This clone appeared once. Germline and junction disagree at one end, which may indicate a read error. The chain joins TRBV7-9 to TRBJ2-7; D is perhaps TRBD1 (6 bases). CDR3 length: 14 residues. Germline CDR1 is SEHNR and CDR2 is FQNEAQ (reference sequence). The CDR3 DNA reads as TGTTCCAGCAGCTTACAGGGTTTATCCTACGAGCAGTACTTC. Protein sequence: CSSSLQGLSYEQYF.

The chain combines TRBV19 with TRBJ2-2; a weak D match, TRBD2 (5 bases). Trimming removed 4 bases from V and 2 bases from J, with 11 bases in between. Per the germline V gene, CDR1 is LNHDA and CDR2 is SQIVND (reference sequence). The CDR3 is made up of 15 amino acids. DNA of the CDR3: TGTGCCAGTAGTAAGGAGCGGCGTAACACCGGGGAGCTGTTTTTT. Translated: CASSKERRNTGELFF.

The V call is TRBV7-9, the J call TRBJ2-5; maybe TRBD1 (8 bases). V gave up 2 bases and J gave up 5 bases, with 24 bases separating them. The CDR3 is 18 amino acids. Germline CDR1 SEHNR, CDR2 FQNEAQ (reference sequence). The CDR3 here is CASSLSSLGDRGGETQYF. The CDR3, as DNA: TGTGCCAGCAGCTTATCTTCTTTGGGCGACAGGGGAGGGGAGACCCAGTACTTC.